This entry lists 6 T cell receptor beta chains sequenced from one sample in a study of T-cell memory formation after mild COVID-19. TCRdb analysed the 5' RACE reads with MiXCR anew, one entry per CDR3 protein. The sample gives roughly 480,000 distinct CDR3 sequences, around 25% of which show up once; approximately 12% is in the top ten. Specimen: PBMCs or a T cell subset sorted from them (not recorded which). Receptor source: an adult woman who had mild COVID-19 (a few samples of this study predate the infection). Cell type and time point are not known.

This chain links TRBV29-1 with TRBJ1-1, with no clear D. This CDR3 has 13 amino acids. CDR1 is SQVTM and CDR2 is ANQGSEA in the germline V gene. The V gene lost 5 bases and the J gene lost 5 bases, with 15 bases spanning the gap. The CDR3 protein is CSVILGSGTEAFF. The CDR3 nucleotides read TGCAGCGTTATTCTGGGGTCGGGGACTGAAGCTTTCTTT.

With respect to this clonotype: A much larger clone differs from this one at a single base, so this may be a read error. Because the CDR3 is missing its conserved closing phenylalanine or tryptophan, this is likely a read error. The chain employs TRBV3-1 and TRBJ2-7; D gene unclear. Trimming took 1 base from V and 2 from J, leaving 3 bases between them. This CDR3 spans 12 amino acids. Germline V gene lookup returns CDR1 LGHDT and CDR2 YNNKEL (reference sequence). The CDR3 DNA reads TGTGCCAGCAGCCAAGTCCCCTACGAGCAGTACTTA. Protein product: CASSQVPYEQYL.

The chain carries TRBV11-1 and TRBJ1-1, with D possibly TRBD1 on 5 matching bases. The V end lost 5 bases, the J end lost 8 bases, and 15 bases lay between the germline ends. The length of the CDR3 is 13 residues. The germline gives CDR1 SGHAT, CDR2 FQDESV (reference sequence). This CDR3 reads CASSPEDTSEAFF. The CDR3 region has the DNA TGTGCCAGCAGCCCAGAGGACACCTCAGAAGCTTTCTTT.

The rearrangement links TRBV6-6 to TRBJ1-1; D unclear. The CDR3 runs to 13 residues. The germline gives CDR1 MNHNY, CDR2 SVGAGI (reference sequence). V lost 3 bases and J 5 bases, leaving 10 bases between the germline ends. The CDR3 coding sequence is TGTGCCAGCAGTTATGGAGGTAAAACTGAAGCTTTCTTT. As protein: CASSYGGKTEAFF.

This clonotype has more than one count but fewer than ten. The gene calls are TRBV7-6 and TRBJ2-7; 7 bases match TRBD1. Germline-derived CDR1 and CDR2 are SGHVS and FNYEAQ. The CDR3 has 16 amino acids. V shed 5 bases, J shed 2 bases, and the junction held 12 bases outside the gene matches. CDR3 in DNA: TGTGCCAGCAGCCTACTTCGACAGGGAACTCCCTACGAGCAGTACTTC. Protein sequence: CASSLLRQGTPYEQYF.

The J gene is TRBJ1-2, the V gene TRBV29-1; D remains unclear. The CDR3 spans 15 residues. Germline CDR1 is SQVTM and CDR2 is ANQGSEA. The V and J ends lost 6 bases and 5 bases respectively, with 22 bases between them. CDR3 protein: CSVLQFKRDHYGYTF. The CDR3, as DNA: TGCAGCGTCCTCCAATTTAAACGCGATCATTATGGCTACACCTTC.